Each of the 25 T cell receptor beta chains below was sequenced from the same sample in a study of cytomegalovirus exposure and HLA in healthy donors. The PCR was carried out with 60 Vbeta primers and 13 Jbeta primers. Assay used: immunoSEQ multiplex PCR; TCRdb lists only in-frame clones, some missing. The table lists some 130,000 clones, roughly 65% of them singletons. Sequenced sample: PBMCs. The receptors shown here come from a man aged 40-49 years in good health and CMV-seropositive.

The J gene is TRBJ2-3, the V gene TRBV2, with 10 bases matching TRBD2. CDR3 length: 15 amino acids. With 5 bases clipped from V and 6 bases from J, the junction kept 8 bases outside the gene matches. The germline V gene encodes CDR1 SNHLY and CDR2 FYNNEI. The CDR3, as DNA: TGTGCCAGCAGTCTAGCGGGGGTTCCAGGCGATACGCAGTATTTT. Translating it yields CASSLAGVPGDTQYF.

The rearrangement joins TRBV7-9 to TRBJ1-1; D is possibly TRBD1 (6 bases). Trimming shortened V by 6 bases and J by 1 base, and 15 bases separated the two germline ends. There are 15 residues in the CDR3. Per the germline V gene, CDR1 is SEHNR and CDR2 is FQNEAQ (reference sequence). The DNA of the CDR3 is TGTGCCAGCAGACCCTTCCAGGGGTCGAACACTGAAGCTTTCTTT. This encodes CASRPFQGSNTEAFF.

The chain carries TRBV7-6 and TRBJ2-2; 7 bases match TRBD1. CDR1 and CDR2 from the germline V gene are SGHVS and FNYEAQ. This CDR3 region has 15 residues. J lost 12 bases, V lost 3 bases, and 13 bases had no gene match. The CDR3 protein is CASSFIEGAESKLFF. CDR3 nucleotide sequence: TGTGCCAGCAGCTTTATCGAGGGGGCGGAAAGTAAGCTGTTTTTT.

The chain has TRBV13 and TRBJ2-1; the D gene is possibly TRBD1 (6 bases). V lost 0 bases to trimming and J lost 8 bases, with 11 bases between them. Per the germline V gene, CDR1 is PRHDT and CDR2 is FYEKMQ (reference sequence). The CDR3 has 14 amino acids. CDR3 DNA sequence: TGTGCCAGCAGCTTAGGGGACAGCTGGGATGAGCAGTTCTTC. It specifies CASSLGDSWDEQFF. The variable domain in full, with the rest retrieved from reference TRBV13 and TRBJ2-1, is AAGVIQSPRHLIKEKRETATLKCYPIPRHDTVYWYQQGPGQDPQFLISFYEKMQSDKGSIPDRFSAQQFSDYHSELNMSSLELGDSALYFCASSLGDSWDEQFFGPGTRLTVL.

The rearrangement joins TRBV7-9 to TRBJ2-1; D gene ambiguous. In germline, CDR1 is SEHNR, CDR2 FQNEAQ (reference sequence). Trimming removed 0 bases from V and 9 bases from J, with 12 bases in between. The length of the CDR3 is 14 residues. The CDR3 coding sequence is TGTGCCAGCAGCTTAGCGCAAGTTGGGCCTGAGCAGTTCTTC. Translating gives CASSLAQVGPEQFF.

The chain links TRBV18 to TRBJ2-7, with 10 bases lining up with TRBD2. With 0 bases clipped from V and 5 bases from J, the junction kept 10 bases outside the gene matches. Germline V gene lookup returns CDR1 KGHSH and CDR2 LQKENI. The CDR3 spans 17 residues. In nucleotides, the CDR3 is TGTGCCAGCTCACCACCGAGAAGCGGGAGGGCCAAGGACGAGCAGTACTTC. This translates into CASSPPRSGRAKDEQYF. The variable domain in full, with the rest retrieved from reference TRBV18 and TRBJ2-7, is NAGVMQNPRHLVRRRGQEARLRCSPMKGHSHVYWYRQLPEEGLKFMVYLQKENIIDESGMPKERFSAEFPKEGPSILRIQQVVRGDSAAYFCASSPPRSGRAKDEQYFGPGTRLTVT.

This clone has more than one count but fewer than ten. The V call is TRBV7-3, the J call TRBJ2-3; D uncertain. The CDR3 has 13 amino acids. The ends were cut back, 4 bases at V and 3 bases at J, with 8 bases in the middle. Germline loops: CDR1 SGHTA, CDR2 FQGTGA. Written as DNA, the CDR3 is TGTGCCAGCAGCTCCCCACAAACAGATACGCAGTATTTT. It is translated as CASSSPQTDTQYF.

The chain recombines TRBV11-2 with TRBJ2-7; TRBD1 matches 7 bases. Germline V gene data show CDR1 as SGHAT and CDR2 as FQNNGV. The ends lost 3 bases at V and 3 bases at J; junction bases unmatched: 2. The length of the CDR3 is 13 residues. CDR3 in amino acids: CASSFDRDYEQYF. As DNA, the CDR3 is TGTGCCAGCAGCTTCGACAGGGACTACGAGCAGTACTTC.

The rearrangement uses TRBV19 and TRBJ1-1; TRBD1 matches 7 bases. Unmatched junction bases numbered 5, after V lost 6 bases and J lost 1 base. Germline V gene data show CDR1 as LNHDA and CDR2 as SQIVND (reference sequence). This CDR3 has 14 residues. This CDR3 reads CASSLTGANTEAFF. CDR3 DNA: TGTGCCAGTAGCCTAACAGGGGCGAACACTGAAGCTTTCTTT.

This clone was counted a few times. The chain has TRBV9 and TRBJ2-3; 8 nucleotides agree with TRBD2. The CDR3 covers 15 residues. In germline, CDR1 is SGDLS, CDR2 YYNGEE. V was pared by 0 bases and J by 6 bases, with 6 bases of the junction left unmatched. The CDR3 loop is CASSVDRGGVDTQYF. The CDR3 nucleotides read TGTGCCAGCAGCGTAGACCGGGGGGGCGTGGATACGCAGTATTTT.

This clone was found once. V gene TRBV6-5 combines with J gene TRBJ1-5; D is uncertain. The CDR3 has 14 amino acids. Germline V lookup: CDR1 MNHEY, CDR2 SVGAGI. The V end was cut by 3 bases, the J end by 7 bases, with 13 bases between. The CDR3, as DNA: TGTGCCAGCAGTTATTCGGGTTCTGGCCAGCCCCAGCATTTT. Its translation is CASSYSGSGQPQHF.

V and J are TRBV5-4 and TRBJ2-7; 8 positions agree with TRBD1. The germline V gene encodes CDR1 SGHNT and CDR2 YYREEE (reference sequence). Trimming cost V 4 bases and J 2 bases; bases outside gene matches: 5. The CDR3 totals 14 residues. The CDR3 region has the DNA TGTGCCAGCAGCCTATCGGACAGGGCCTACGAGCAGTACTTC. It yields the protein CASSLSDRAYEQYF.

This rearrangement joins TRBV27 to TRBJ1-1; 9 nucleotides line up with TRBD1. Germline loops: CDR1 MNHEY, CDR2 SMNVEV (reference sequence). The J segment lost 4 bases and the V segment lost 6 bases, leaving 21 bases of the junction unmatched. The CDR3 covers 19 residues. CDR3 nucleotide sequence: TGTGCCAGCAGCCATAATCCGGGACAGGGAAGTTTTGGGAGCACTGAAGCTTTCTTT. This gives the protein CASSHNPGQGSFGSTEAFF.

The chain employs TRBV14 and TRBJ1-2; no clear D gene. The CDR3 runs to 13 residues. Germline values: CDR1 SGHDN, CDR2 FVKESK. V was trimmed by 4 bases and J by 7 bases, leaving 13 bases between them. In DNA, the CDR3 is TGTGCCAGCAGCCGAGGACGGGGAGTTGGCTACACCTTC. This gives the protein CASSRGRGVGYTF.

This clone has only a few counts. The rearrangement joins TRBV30 to TRBJ1-5, with TRBD1 identical over 9 bases. Per the germline V gene, CDR1 is GTSNPN and CDR2 is SVGIG (reference sequence). There are 14 residues in the CDR3. Trimming took 1 base from V and 3 from J; bases not matched to a gene: 1. The CDR3 DNA reads TGTGCCTGGAGTGGGACAGGGGACAATCAGCCCCAGCATTTT. Translating it yields CAWSGTGDNQPQHF.

The chain uses TRBV5-1 and TRBJ2-5; a weak D match, TRBD1 (6 bases). Germline CDR1 SGHRS, CDR2 YFSETQ. CDR3 length: 14 amino acids. Trimming removed 4 bases at V and 2 bases at J, with 12 bases between. Here the CDR3 reads CASSKGHAQETQYF. The DNA of the CDR3 is TGCGCCAGCAGCAAGGGACACGCGCAAGAGACCCAGTACTTC.

The V gene is TRBV7-8, the J gene TRBJ2-1, with 7 bases fitting TRBD1. Germline V gene sequence: CDR1 SGHVS, CDR2 FQNEAQ. This CDR3 comprises 15 residues. V lost 4 bases to trimming and J lost 0 bases; unmatched junction nucleotides: 3. CDR3 bases: TGTGCCAGCAGCTCCCAGGGGGTCTCCTACAATGAGCAGTTCTTC. Encoded protein: CASSSQGVSYNEQFF.

The chain recombines TRBV7-9 with TRBJ1-2; D might be TRBD1 (5 bases). Germline V gene data show CDR1 as SEHNR and CDR2 as FQNEAQ (reference sequence). This CDR3 contains 12 residues. V dropped 8 bases and J dropped 7 bases, with 14 bases sitting between them. CDR3 nucleotide sequence: TGTGCCAGCCAAATGGGGACTGCTGGCTACACCTTC. Protein sequence: CASQMGTAGYTF.

The chain joins TRBV29-1 to TRBJ2-3; the match to TRBD1 covers 11 bases. With 6 bases clipped from V and 2 bases from J, the junction kept 7 bases outside the gene matches. This CDR3 has 15 amino acids. Germline CDR1 and CDR2: SQVTM and ANQGSEA. The CDR3, as DNA: TGCAGCGTCCGGGACAGGGGGTCCATCACAGATACGCAGTATTTT. This codes for CSVRDRGSITDTQYF.

V gene TRBV5-1 combines with J gene TRBJ1-5; D might be TRBD1 (5 bases). The ends were cut back, 0 bases at V and 7 bases at J, with 11 bases in the middle. CDR1 SGHRS and CDR2 YFSETQ come from the germline V gene. This CDR3 comprises 14 residues. This chain's CDR3 is CASSLGNGGQPQHF. CDR3 DNA: TGCGCCAGCAGCTTGGGCAATGGGGGGCAGCCCCAGCATTTT.

The V and J genes are TRBV28 and TRBJ1-2; D may be TRBD1 (5 bases). CDR3 length: 15 residues. Per germline, CDR1 MDHEN and CDR2 SYDVKM. V was pared by 6 bases and J by 4 bases, with 18 bases between. CDR3 residues: CASRGGRGSLYGYTF. The CDR3 DNA is TGTGCCAGCAGGGGGGGACGGGGTTCCCTCTATGGCTACACCTTC.

The chain links TRBV30 to TRBJ2-3, with a tentative D call TRBD2 (5 bases). Trimming shortened V by 3 bases and J by 10 bases, and 14 bases separated the two germline ends. The CDR3 loop spans 12 amino acids. In germline, CDR1 is GTSNPN, CDR2 SVGIG (reference sequence). In nucleotides, the CDR3 is TGTGCCTGGAGGGAGGTTGGTACTCCGCAGTATTTT. Protein sequence: CAWREVGTPQYF.

The chain has TRBV5-1 and TRBJ2-1, with D perhaps matching TRBD2 (6 bases). CDR3 length equals 15 residues. CDR1 is SGHRS, CDR2 YFSETQ, per germline. Trimming stripped 2 bases from V and 4 bases from J, with 13 bases between. CDR3 sequence (DNA): TGCGCCAGCAGCTTCGTCGGGAGCGGGTACAATGAGCAGTTCTTC. The encoded protein is CASSFVGSGYNEQFF.

The chain employs TRBV11-2 and TRBJ2-1; TRBD2 agrees at 12 bases. Germline CDR1 SGHAT, CDR2 FQNNGV. There are 17 residues in the CDR3. J gave up 6 bases and V 1 base, and 7 bases lay outside the gene matches. The CDR3 protein is CASSLVGGTSGFNEQFF. The CDR3 coding sequence is TGTGCCAGCAGCTTAGTCGGAGGGACTAGCGGGTTCAATGAGCAGTTCTTC.

J is TRBJ2-1 and V is TRBV5-4; 10 bases agree with TRBD1. From germline, CDR1 is SGHNT and CDR2 YYREEE (reference sequence). The CDR3 loop spans 15 amino acids. The trim removed 3 bases at V and 2 bases at J, leaving 2 bases unmatched. CDR3 loop: CASSSGQGTYNEQFF. CDR3 DNA: TGTGCCAGCAGCTCGGGACAGGGGACCTACAATGAGCAGTTCTTC.